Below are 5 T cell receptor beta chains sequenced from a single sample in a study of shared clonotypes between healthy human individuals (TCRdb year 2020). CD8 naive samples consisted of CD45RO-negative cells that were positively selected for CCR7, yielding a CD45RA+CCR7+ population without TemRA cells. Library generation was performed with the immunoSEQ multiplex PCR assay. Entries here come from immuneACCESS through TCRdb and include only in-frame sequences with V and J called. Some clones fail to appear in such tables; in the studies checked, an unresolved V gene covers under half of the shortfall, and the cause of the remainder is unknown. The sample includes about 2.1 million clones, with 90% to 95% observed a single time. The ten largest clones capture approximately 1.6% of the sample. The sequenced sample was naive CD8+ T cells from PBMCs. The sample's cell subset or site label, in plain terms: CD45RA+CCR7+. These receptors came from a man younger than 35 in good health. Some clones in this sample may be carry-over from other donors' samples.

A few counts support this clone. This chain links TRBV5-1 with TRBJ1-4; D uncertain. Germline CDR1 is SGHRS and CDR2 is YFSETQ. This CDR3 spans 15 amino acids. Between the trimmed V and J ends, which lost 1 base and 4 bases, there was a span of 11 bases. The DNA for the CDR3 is TGCGCCAGCAGCTTGATAGGCGGCAGTAATGAAAAACTGTTTTTT. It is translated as CASSLIGGSNEKLFF.

In DNA form, the CDR3 reads TGTGCCAGCAGCCCCGGGACAGGGAAATCTGGCTACACCTTC. Translated: CASSPGTGKSGYTF. This chain uses TRBV7-6 with TRBJ1-2; 9 bases align to TRBD1. Germline-derived CDR1 and CDR2 are SGHVS and FNYEAQ. The trim removed 5 bases at V and 7 bases at J, leaving 8 bases unmatched. The CDR3 spans 14 residues.

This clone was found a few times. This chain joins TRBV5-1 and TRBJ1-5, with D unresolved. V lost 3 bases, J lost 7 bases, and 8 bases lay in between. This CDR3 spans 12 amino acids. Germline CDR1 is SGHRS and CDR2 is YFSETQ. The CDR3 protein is CASSSAVQPQHF. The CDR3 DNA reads TGCGCCAGCAGCTCCGCTGTGCAGCCCCAGCATTTT.

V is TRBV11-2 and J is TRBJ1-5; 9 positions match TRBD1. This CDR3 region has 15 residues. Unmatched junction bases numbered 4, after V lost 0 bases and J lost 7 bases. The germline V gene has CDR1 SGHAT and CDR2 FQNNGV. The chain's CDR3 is CASSLDPDRGQPQHF. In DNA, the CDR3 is TGTGCCAGCAGCTTAGATCCGGACAGGGGACAGCCCCAGCATTTT. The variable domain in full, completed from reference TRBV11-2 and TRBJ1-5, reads EAGVAQSPRYKIIEKRQSVAFWCNPISGHATLYWYQQILGQGPKLLIQFQNNGVVDDSQLPKDRFSAERLKGVDSTLKIQPAKLEDSAVYLCASSLDPDRGQPQHFGDGTRLSIL.

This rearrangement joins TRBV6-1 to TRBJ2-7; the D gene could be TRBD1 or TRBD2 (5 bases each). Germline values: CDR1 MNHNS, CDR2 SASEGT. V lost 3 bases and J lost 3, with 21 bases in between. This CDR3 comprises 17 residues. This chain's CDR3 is CASSEFSGTNVDYEQYF. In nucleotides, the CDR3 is TGTGCCAGCAGTGAGTTTTCCGGGACCAACGTGGACTACGAGCAGTACTTC.